Following are 21 T cell receptor beta chains from one sample sequenced in a study of blood T cell repertoires in COVID-19. Using immunoSEQ multiplex PCR, the repertoire was profiled, and TCRdb retains in-frame clones only, with some absent. The sample includes some 250,000 clones, about 73% seen only once; the top ten take about 3%. Sequencing input: peripheral blood. The source of these receptors is a woman over 75 with acute or convalescent COVID-19.

This chain joins TRBV5-1 and TRBJ2-2; 11 nucleotides match TRBD2. CDR1 SGHRS and CDR2 YFSETQ come from the germline V gene. The ends lost 4 bases at V and 9 bases at J; junction bases unmatched: 8. CDR3 length equals 15 residues. DNA of the CDR3: TGCGCCAGCAGCCCGCTAGCGGGAGGAGACCGGGAGCTGTTTTTT. Translating gives CASSPLAGGDRELFF. The whole variable domain, filled in from reference TRBV5-1 and TRBJ2-2, reads KAGVTQTPRYLIKTRGQQVTLSCSPISGHRSVSWYQQTPGQGLQFLFEYFSETQRNKGNFPGRFSGRQFSNSRSEMNVSTLELGDSALYLCASSPLAGGDRELFFGEGSRLTVL.

The chain couples TRBV13 to TRBJ1-6; possibly TRBD1 for D (5 bases). The V end lost 0 bases, the J end lost 7 bases, and 22 bases lay between the germline ends. The CDR3 is made up of 19 amino acids. In germline, CDR1 is PRHDT, CDR2 FYEKMQ (reference sequence). CDR3: CASSLGTGGVILGNSPLHF. The CDR3 nucleotides read TGTGCCAGCAGCTTAGGCACCGGGGGTGTAATTTTGGGCAATTCACCCCTCCACTTT.

The J gene is TRBJ1-2, the V gene TRBV6-1; no definite D call. CDR1 and CDR2 (germline): MNHNS, SASEGT. The CDR3 is 16 residues long. V lost 0 bases to trimming and J lost 1 base, with 12 bases between them. CDR3 sequence (DNA): TGTGCCAGCAGTGAAGCGTTCACTCGTCTTAACTATGGCTACACCTTC. Its protein is CASSEAFTRLNYGYTF.

This clone was counted once. The V gene is TRBV29-1, the J gene TRBJ1-2; possibly TRBD1 for D (5 bases). The V gene's germline CDR1 is SQVTM and CDR2 ANQGSEA. V was cut by 4 bases and J by 8 bases, with 17 bases left in between. The CDR3 spans 13 residues. This CDR3 reads CSVAGDFLLGYTF. For the CDR3, the DNA is TGCAGCGTTGCGGGGGATTTTTTACTCGGCTACACCTTC. The full variable domain, in which reference TRBV29-1 and TRBJ1-2 provide the parts outside the CDR3, is SAVISQKPSRDICQRGTSLTIQCQVDSQVTMMFWYRQQPGQSLTLIATANQGSEATYESGFVIDKFPISRPNLTFSTLTVSNMSPEDSSIYLCSVAGDFLLGYTFGSGTRLTVV.

This chain joins TRBV5-5 and TRBJ2-1; tentatively, D is TRBD1 (5 bases). Germline values: CDR1 SGHKS, CDR2 YYEKEE (reference sequence). The length of the CDR3 is 13 residues. Trimming stripped 4 bases from V and 7 bases from J, with 12 bases between. CDR3 region: CASSGAGSNEQFF. Written as DNA, the CDR3 is TGTGCCAGCAGCGGGGCCGGGTCTAATGAGCAGTTCTTC.

The chain has TRBV6-1 and TRBJ1-2; 8 bases line up with TRBD1. Germline V gene sequence: CDR1 MNHNS, CDR2 SASEGT. Trimming took 2 bases from V and 7 from J; bases not matched to a gene: 6. The CDR3 contains 14 residues. CDR3 sequence: CASSEYQGAAGYTF. The CDR3 coding sequence is TGTGCCAGCAGTGAATATCAGGGGGCGGCTGGCTACACCTTC.

The chain uses TRBV3-1 (or the pseudogene TRBV3-2) and TRBJ1-3; a weak D match, TRBD1 (5 bases). The germline V gene encodes CDR1 LGHDT and CDR2 YNNKEL (reference sequence). The CDR3 totals 15 residues. Trimming left V 8 bases short and J 0 bases short, with 14 bases between. CDR3 amino acids: CASATTGGSGNTIYF. The CDR3 DNA sequence: TGTGCCAGCGCCACTACAGGTGGCTCTGGAAACACCATATATTTT.

The V gene is TRBV2, the J gene TRBJ2-5, with 8 bases matching TRBD2. Germline CDR1 reads SNHLY; CDR2 reads FYNNEI. The CDR3 has 16 residues. Trimming at V came to 8 bases and at J to 5 bases, leaving 16 bases not matched to a gene. The CDR3 nucleotides read TGTGCCAGCGCCCCTGGGGGCGGGAGGCTCTTCGAGACCCAGTACTTC. Protein sequence: CASAPGGGRLFETQYF.

The chain employs TRBV7-9 and TRBJ2-5; D gene ambiguous. The CDR3 is made up of 14 amino acids. Looked up from germline, CDR1 is SEHNR and CDR2 is FQNEAQ (reference sequence). V lost 3 bases, J lost 4 bases, and 12 bases lay in between. CDR3 region: CASSFSTTAETQYF. The CDR3 DNA follows: TGTGCCAGCAGCTTTAGTACCACAGCAGAGACCCAGTACTTC.

The chain links TRBV15 to TRBJ2-5, with 7 bases fitting TRBD1. Germline CDR1 LNHNV, CDR2 YYDKDF (reference sequence). V shed 1 base and J 2 bases; nucleotides not matched to a gene: 7. This CDR3 has 16 residues. The CDR3 spells CATSRGNRGGQETQYF. In nucleotides, the CDR3 is TGTGCCACCAGCAGAGGCAACAGGGGCGGACAAGAGACCCAGTACTTC.

The rearrangement links TRBV4-1 to TRBJ2-5; 10 nucleotides match TRBD1. V dropped 1 base and J dropped 5; count of bases not matched to a gene: 10. The CDR3 runs 17 residues. In germline, CDR1 is MGHRA, CDR2 YSYEKL. The CDR3 region is CASSQVQDRGFGETQYF. The CDR3 DNA reads TGCGCCAGCAGCCAAGTACAGGACAGGGGGTTCGGGGAGACCCAGTACTTC.

The chain carries TRBV7-9 and TRBJ1-4; D gene ambiguous. This CDR3 region has 14 residues. The V end lost 0 bases, the J end lost 8 bases, and 10 bases lay between the germline ends. CDR1 and CDR2 (germline): SEHNR, FQNEAQ (reference sequence). The CDR3 is CASSLASGGEKLFF. CDR3 DNA: TGTGCCAGCAGCTTAGCCTCCGGAGGGGAAAAACTGTTTTTT.

The gene calls are TRBV5-1 and TRBJ2-7; maybe TRBD1 (7 bases). V lost 0 bases and J 2 bases, leaving 12 bases between the germline ends. Germline V gene data show CDR1 as SGHRS and CDR2 as YFSETQ. The CDR3 extends over 15 amino acids. Here the CDR3 DNA reads TGCGCCAGCAGCTTGGGACTAGGGACAGCCTACGAGCAGTACTTC. This encodes CASSLGLGTAYEQYF.

This chain joins TRBV9 and TRBJ2-3; TRBD2 is a possible D gene (6 bases). The CDR3 totals 14 residues. Trimming pared 3 bases from V and 6 bases from J, leaving 14 bases between. In germline, CDR1 is SGDLS, CDR2 YYNGEE. The DNA for the CDR3 is TGTGCCAGCAGCGACTACTCTAGCGCTGATACGCAGTATTTT. Residues: CASSDYSSADTQYF.

The V call is TRBV11-2, the J call TRBJ1-2; TRBD1 aligns across 8 bases. Trimming removed 1 base from V and 6 bases from J; junction bases left unmatched: 13. This CDR3 is built from 17 residues. Germline assignment: CDR1 SGHAT and CDR2 FQNNGV. This CDR3 is CASSLVGQGARVNGYTF. In DNA, the CDR3 is TGTGCCAGCAGCTTAGTGGGGCAGGGGGCGCGTGTAAATGGCTACACCTTC.

The chain is built from TRBV5-6 and TRBJ2-2, with unresolved D. Looked up from germline, CDR1 is SGHDT and CDR2 is YYEEEE. Trimming removed 6 bases from V and 7 bases from J, with 13 bases in between. This CDR3 region has 13 residues. The CDR3 loop is CASKLAGGGELFF. The CDR3 coding sequence is TGTGCCAGCAAACTGGCAGGTGGCGGGGAGCTGTTTTTT.

CDR3 sequence: CASSFGLEAFF. CDR3 nucleotides: TGTGCCAGCAGTTTTGGCCTTGAAGCTTTCTTT. The chain combines TRBV12-3 or TRBV12-4 with TRBJ1-1; D is ambiguous. V was clipped by 3 bases and J by 7 bases, with 6 bases between them. The CDR3 runs to 11 residues.

This chain connects TRBV9 to TRBJ2-3, with D tentatively TRBD1 (5 bases). The length of the CDR3 is 14 residues. Germline CDR1 is SGDLS and CDR2 is YYNGEE. V was cut by 2 bases and J by 2 bases, with 9 bases left in between. CDR3 in DNA: TGTGCCAGCAGCGTGACAGCACTCACAGATACGCAGTATTTT. Translated, it gives CASSVTALTDTQYF.

In the case of this clone: A junction end diverges from the germline sequence, so it may reflect a read error. V usage is TRBV2 and J usage is TRBJ2-3, with 15 bases aligning to TRBD2. CDR1 SNHLY and CDR2 FYNNEI come from the germline V gene. The CDR3 sequence is 15 residues long. In DNA, the CDR3 is TGTGCCAGCAGGGAAGGACTAGCGGGAGGGGATACGCAGTATTTT. This gives the protein CASREGLAGGDTQYF.

The chain has TRBV10-1 and TRBJ2-3; perhaps TRBD1 as D (5 bases). V shed 4 bases and J shed 5 bases, with 10 bases lying between them. This CDR3 contains 13 residues. From germline, CDR1 is WNHNN and CDR2 SYGVQD (reference sequence). CDR3 DNA sequence: TGCGCCAGCAGTGTCAGGGAACGAGATACGCAGTATTTT. It translates to CASSVRERDTQYF.

The V and J genes are TRBV27 and TRBJ1-5; no firm D call. The CDR3 sequence is 14 residues long. Deletions cut 4 bases from V and 3 bases from J, with 10 bases between. CDR1 is MNHEY, CDR2 SMNVEV, per germline (reference sequence). CDR3 sequence (DNA): TGTGCCAGCAGTTGGGAGGGAAACAATCAGCCCCAGCATTTT. Encoded protein: CASSWEGNNQPQHF.